This TCR beta chain was found in a study of blood T cell repertoires in COVID-19. TCRdb's table, derived via immunoSEQ multiplex PCR, lists solely in-frame clones and lacks some. The table has just over 650,000 clones, 80% to 90% seen once. Germline V gives CDR1 SEHNR, CDR2 FQNEAQ (reference sequence). V dropped 5 bases and J dropped 4; count of bases not matched to a gene: 14. The length of the CDR3 is 18 residues. Sequencing was performed on peripheral blood. This TCR was sampled from a woman younger than 30 with acute or convalescent COVID-19. This rearrangement joins TRBV7-9 to TRBJ2-7, with TRBD2 identical over 13 bases. The CDR3 DNA reads TGTGCCAGCAGCCCACCCGTCGGACTAGCGGGGGAAAATTACGAGCAGTACTTC. It translates to CASSPPVGLAGENYEQYF.